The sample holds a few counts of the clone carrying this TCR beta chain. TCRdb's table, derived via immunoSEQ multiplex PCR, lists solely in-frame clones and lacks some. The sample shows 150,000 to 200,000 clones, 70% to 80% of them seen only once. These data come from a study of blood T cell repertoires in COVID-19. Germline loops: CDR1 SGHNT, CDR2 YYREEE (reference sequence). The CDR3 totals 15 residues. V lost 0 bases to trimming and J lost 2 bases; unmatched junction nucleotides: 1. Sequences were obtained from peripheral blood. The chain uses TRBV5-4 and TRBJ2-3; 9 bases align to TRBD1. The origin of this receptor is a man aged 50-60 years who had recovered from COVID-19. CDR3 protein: CASSLDRGLTDTQYF. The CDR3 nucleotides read TGTGCCAGCAGCTTGGACAGGGGGCTCACAGATACGCAGTATTTT.